What follows are 20 T cell receptor beta chains derived from one specimen sequenced in a study of OX40 agonist ivuxolimab in advanced cancers. Sequenced by immunoSEQ multiplex PCR; TCRdb stores in-frame clones only, minus some. The sample contains some 9,800 clones, around 80% of which appear only once. The material was CD4+ or CD8+ T cells sorted from blood, obtained in a trial of the OX40 agonist ivuxolimab. The receptors stem from an adult with an advanced solid tumor such as melanoma, head and neck, liver or kidney cancer.

This chain uses TRBV28 with TRBJ2-3; 9 nucleotides agree with TRBD1. Trimming at V came to 3 bases and at J to 6 bases, leaving 7 bases not matched to a gene. CDR3 length: 15 amino acids. Germline CDR1 and CDR2: MDHEN and SYDVKM. The CDR3 here is CASSLRTGGSDTQYF. The CDR3 region has the DNA TGTGCCAGCAGTTTGAGAACAGGGGGCTCGGATACGCAGTATTTT. Complete variable domain (other parts from reference TRBV28 and TRBJ2-3): DVKVTQSSRYLVKRTGEKVFLECVQDMDHENMFWYRQDPGLGLRLIYFSYDVKMKEKGDIPEGYSVSREKKERFSLILESASTNQTSMYLCASSLRTGGSDTQYFGPGTRLTVL.

The chain recombines TRBV30 with TRBJ2-7; D ambiguous. The germline V gene encodes CDR1 GTSNPN and CDR2 SVGIG (reference sequence). The CDR3 length is 12 residues. The V end lost 2 bases, the J end lost 4 bases, and 9 bases lay between the germline ends. The CDR3 region is CAWSTTFYEQYF. The CDR3 DNA is TGTGCCTGGAGTACTACGTTTTACGAGCAGTACTTC.

J is TRBJ2-4 and V is TRBV28; no clear D gene. The germline V gene has CDR1 MDHEN and CDR2 SYDVKM. CDR3 size: 11 residues. V was cut by 2 bases and J by 12 bases, with 8 bases left in between. In nucleotides, the CDR3 is TGTGCCAGCAGTTTAGGGTCGAGTCAGTACTTC. This sequence encodes CASSLGSSQYF. The entire variable domain, with the rest obtained from reference TRBV28 and TRBJ2-4, is as follows: DVKVTQSSRYLVKRTGEKVFLECVQDMDHENMFWYRQDPGLGLRLIYFSYDVKMKEKGDIPEGYSVSREKKERFSLILESASTNQTSMYLCASSLGSSQYFGAGTRLSVL.

CDR3 sequence (DNA): TGTGCCTGGGCCGGGGACAGGGGCTCCTACGAGCAGTACTTC. This gives the protein CAWAGDRGSYEQYF. V usage is TRBV30 and J usage is TRBJ2-7; 10 bases fit TRBD1. This CDR3 spans 14 amino acids. Germline CDR1 reads GTSNPN; CDR2 reads SVGIG (reference sequence). The V segment lost 5 bases and the J segment 0 bases; nucleotides outside the gene matches: 4.

This clone was found once. This chain joins TRBV7-8 and TRBJ2-7; no firm D call. Germline V gene data show CDR1 as SGHVS and CDR2 as FQNEAQ. V was trimmed by 4 bases and J by 4 bases, leaving 5 bases between them. The CDR3 extends over 11 amino acids. The CDR3 DNA is TGTGCCAGCAGCTCCCTTTACGAGCAGTACTTC. Translating gives CASSSLYEQYF.

In this sample, this clone is large (0.1 to 1%). This chain links TRBV28 with TRBJ1-1; no clear D. V was pared by 4 bases and J by 0 bases, with 15 bases between. Per the germline V gene, CDR1 is MDHEN and CDR2 is SYDVKM. The CDR3 length is 16 residues. The CDR3 nucleotides are TGTGCCAGCAGTTCCCGGGTAGGATTCATGAACACTGAAGCTTTCTTT. It yields the protein CASSSRVGFMNTEAFF.

CDR3 residues: CASSLDRGSPQNTQYF. The CDR3 DNA sequence: TGTGCCAGCAGCTTAGACAGGGGATCCCCCCAAAATACGCAGTATTTT. The rearrangement links TRBV11-1 to TRBJ2-3; 7 bases line up with TRBD1. There are 16 residues in the CDR3. Trimming took 1 base from V and 7 from J; bases not matched to a gene: 11. Looked up from germline, CDR1 is SGHAT and CDR2 is FQDESV (reference sequence).

The chain employs TRBV28 and TRBJ2-7; 8 nucleotides line up with TRBD2. V gave up 2 bases and J gave up 7 bases; unmatched junction bases: 13. The CDR3 has 16 amino acids. Germline CDR1 is MDHEN and CDR2 is SYDVKM. CDR3 sequence (DNA): TGTGCCAGCAGTTTAATGGAAGCGGGAGTAGCGGGAGAGCAGTACTTC. The encoded protein is CASSLMEAGVAGEQYF.

The chain carries TRBV5-1 and TRBJ2-7, with TRBD1 matching over 8 bases. Trimming at V came to 4 bases and at J to 3 bases, leaving 9 bases not matched to a gene. CDR1 and CDR2 (germline): SGHRS, YFSETQ. The CDR3 contains 15 residues. CDR3 coding DNA: TGCGCCAGCAGCCCCGGACAGGGTCTTCTCTACGAGCAGTACTTC. This translates into CASSPGQGLLYEQYF. Combining the CDR3 with reference TRBV5-1 and TRBJ2-7 gives the whole variable domain KAGVTQTPRYLIKTRGQQVTLSCSPISGHRSVSWYQQTPGQGLQFLFEYFSETQRNKGNFPGRFSGRQFSNSRSEMNVSTLELGDSALYLCASSPGQGLLYEQYFGPGTRLTVT.

This chain links TRBV28 with TRBJ2-7; D is possibly TRBD1 or TRBD2 (6 bases each). This CDR3 spans 14 amino acids. Germline assignment: CDR1 MDHEN and CDR2 SYDVKM. Trimming shortened V by 7 bases and J by 1 base, and 14 bases separated the two germline ends. CDR3 sequence reads: CASNGGTSSYEQYF. DNA of the CDR3: TGTGCCAGCAATGGCGGGACATCTTCCTACGAGCAGTACTTC. Full variable domain (missing parts from reference TRBV28 and TRBJ2-7): DVKVTQSSRYLVKRTGEKVFLECVQDMDHENMFWYRQDPGLGLRLIYFSYDVKMKEKGDIPEGYSVSREKKERFSLILESASTNQTSMYLCASNGGTSSYEQYFGPGTRLTVT.

This sequence joins TRBV19 and TRBJ1-4, with D unclear. The germline V gene has CDR1 LNHDA and CDR2 SQIVND (reference sequence). The V end lost 5 bases, the J end lost 3 bases, and 19 bases lay between the germline ends. This CDR3 is 17 amino acids long. Here the CDR3 reads CASSWTIASDPNEKLFF. The DNA for the CDR3 is TGTGCCAGTAGTTGGACCATTGCGAGTGATCCTAATGAAAAACTGTTTTTT.

This chain links TRBV5-1 with TRBJ2-1, with 9 bases matching TRBD2. The germline CDR1 and CDR2 sequences are SGHRS and YFSETQ. This CDR3 is 15 amino acids long. Germline trimming cut 0 bases from V and 7 bases from J; bases unmatched to any gene: 5. DNA of the CDR3: TGCGCCAGCAGCTTGGCTCTAGCGGGAAGTAATGAGCAGTTCTTC. This translates into CASSLALAGSNEQFF.

This rearrangement joins TRBV5-6 to TRBJ2-3; 7 nucleotides match TRBD1. V was clipped by 3 bases and J by 6 bases; unmatched bases: 7. This CDR3 region has 14 residues. Germline V gives CDR1 SGHDT, CDR2 YYEEEE. The CDR3 sequence: CASSYRPDRDTQYF. CDR3 coding DNA: TGTGCCAGCAGCTACCGACCGGACAGGGATACGCAGTATTTT. The entire variable domain, with the rest obtained from reference TRBV5-6 and TRBJ2-3, is as follows: DAGVTQSPTHLIKTRGQQVTLRCSPKSGHDTVSWYQQALGQGPQFIFQYYEEEERQRGNFPDRFSGHQFPNYSSELNVNALLLGDSALYLCASSYRPDRDTQYFGPGTRLTVL.

V gene TRBV4-1 combines with J gene TRBJ2-7; 7 bases are a match to TRBD2. Germline V gene lookup returns CDR1 MGHRA and CDR2 YSYEKL. The CDR3 extends over 18 amino acids. With 5 bases clipped from V and 0 bases from J, the junction kept 16 bases outside the gene matches. The CDR3 sequence is CASSSLLALADHSYEQYF. Written as DNA, the CDR3 is TGCGCCAGCAGCTCCCTACTCGCCCTAGCGGACCACTCCTACGAGCAGTACTTC.

In this sample, this clone is medium-sized (0.01 to 0.1%). DNA for the CDR3: TGTGCCAGCAGTGAAGCGCTGAGCGGGAGGAATAATGAGCAGTTCTTC. Amino acids: CASSEALSGRNNEQFF. The V call is TRBV2, the J call TRBJ2-1, with 9 bases matching TRBD2. This CDR3 is 16 amino acids long. The J segment lost 7 bases and the V segment lost 0 bases, leaving 7 bases of the junction unmatched. Per germline, CDR1 SNHLY and CDR2 FYNNEI.

This clone is hyperexpanded (1% or more) within its sample. The rearrangement joins TRBV4-2 to TRBJ2-5, with TRBD1 identical over 7 bases. Looked up from germline, CDR1 is LGHNA and CDR2 is YNFKEQ. The J segment lost 2 bases and the V segment lost 0 bases, leaving 12 bases of the junction unmatched. The CDR3 is 18 amino acids. The CDR3 protein is CASSQDRGSRDRQETQYF. In DNA form, the CDR3 reads TGTGCCAGCAGCCAAGATAGGGGGTCCCGGGACAGACAAGAGACCCAGTACTTC.

The chain joins TRBV25-1 to TRBJ2-2, with D possibly being TRBD2 (5 bases). V lost 3 bases, J lost 1 base, and 9 bases lay in between. Per the germline V gene, CDR1 is MGHDK and CDR2 is SYGVNS. The CDR3 covers 15 residues. The CDR3 DNA is TGTGCCAGCAGTGAGGTCGGGAAGAACACCGGGGAGCTGTTTTTT. This encodes CASSEVGKNTGELFF.

This rearrangement joins TRBV9 to TRBJ2-3; no clear D. Germline V lookup: CDR1 SGDLS, CDR2 YYNGEE. CDR3 size: 15 residues. V was shortened by 3 bases and J by 4 bases, with 15 bases between the two germline ends. The CDR3 loop reads CASSALSLVADTQYF. The CDR3, as DNA: TGTGCCAGCAGCGCGTTAAGTCTAGTCGCAGATACGCAGTATTTT.

By share, this clone ranks as medium-sized. The chain employs TRBV27 and TRBJ2-2; 14 bases line up with TRBD2. J gave up 6 bases and V 4 bases, and 10 bases lay outside the gene matches. This CDR3 has 18 amino acids. Germline V gene lookup returns CDR1 MNHEY and CDR2 SMNVEV (reference sequence). This CDR3 is CASSSQGLAGGDAGELFF. The CDR3 nucleotides read TGTGCCAGCAGTTCCCAAGGACTAGCGGGAGGAGACGCCGGGGAGCTGTTTTTT.

The gene calls are TRBV2 and TRBJ2-7; D might be TRBD1 (6 bases). Germline V lookup: CDR1 SNHLY, CDR2 FYNNEI. With 6 bases removed from V and 3 bases from J, the gap between germline ends came to 18 bases. The CDR3 runs 15 residues. The CDR3 region is CASRNPNRALYEQYF. The CDR3 nucleotides are TGTGCCAGCAGAAATCCCAACAGGGCCCTCTACGAGCAGTACTTC.